A selection of T cell receptor beta chains follows, all from one sample in a study of blood T cell repertoires in COVID-19. Using immunoSEQ multiplex PCR, the repertoire was profiled, and TCRdb retains in-frame clones only, with some absent. The sample has 500,000 to 600,000 clones, about 89% seen once. The sequencing input was peripheral blood. All receptors come from a woman between 50 and 59 years old with COVID-19, enrolled during active disease. CDR3s include the opening cysteine and the closing phenylalanine or tryptophan. D genes are given only for firm matches. Rows may omit the clone size; those that give it use once, few, many or a size class.

d_gene	v_gene	abundance	j_gene	CDR3aa	CDR3nt
NA	TRBV4-1	NA	TRBJ2-7	CASRATGSREQYF	TGCGCCAGCAGGGCGACAGGATCTCGAGAGCAGTACTTC
TRBD1	TRBV12-3/TRBV12-4	NA	TRBJ1-2	CASSPQGGQGYTF	TGTGCCAGCAGTCCCCAAGGGGGCCAAGGCTACACCTTC
NA	TRBV5-1	NA	TRBJ2-1	CASSLEAGANNEQFF	TGCGCCAGCAGCTTGGAAGCAGGGGCCAACAATGAGCAGTTCTTC
NA	TRBV6-4	NA	TRBJ2-1	CASSATGTSYNEQFF	TGTGCCAGCAGTGCCACCGGGACTTCCTACAATGAGCAGTTCTTC
NA	TRBV6-1	NA	TRBJ2-2	CASSELGYGELFF	TGTGCCAGCAGTGAACTCGGGTACGGGGAGCTGTTTTTT
TRBD2	TRBV5-1	NA	TRBJ2-4	CASSLVVGGAVDIQYF	TGCGCCAGCAGCTTGGTCGTCGGGGGGGCCGTAGACATTCAGTACTTC
NA	TRBV5-4	NA	TRBJ1-2	CASSDTGAYGYTF	TGTGCCAGCAGCGACACAGGCGCCTATGGCTACACCTTC
NA	TRBV5-1	NA	TRBJ1-2	CASSLGGQGSYGYTF	TGCGCCAGCAGCCTGGGGGGGCAAGGTTCCTATGGCTACACCTTC
NA	TRBV6-1	NA	TRBJ2-7	CASSETGLQGGAEQYF	TGTGCCAGCAGTGAGACGGGGCTACAGGGGGGGGCCGAGCAGTACTTC
TRBD2	TRBV11-3	NA	TRBJ2-3	CASSLEGSGGPTQYF	TGTGCCAGCAGCTTAGAGGGTAGCGGGGGGCCAACGCAGTATTTT
NA	TRBV21-1	NA	TRBJ1-1	CASSNGGNTEAFF	TGTGCCAGCAGCAACGGGGGGAACACTGAAGCTTTCTTT
TRBD2	TRBV12-5	NA	TRBJ2-3	CASGSIAGPKRADTQYF	TGTGCTAGTGGTTCGATAGCGGGGCCCAAGAGGGCAGATACGCAGTATTTT
NA	TRBV10-3	NA	TRBJ1-5	CAISQGPVPDQPQHF	TGTGCCATCAGCCAGGGTCCTGTACCGGATCAGCCCCAGCATTTT
NA	TRBV5-4	NA	TRBJ2-1	CASSLAFRGGDEQFF	TGTGCCAGCAGCTTGGCCTTTAGGGGAGGTGATGAGCAGTTCTTC
TRBD1	TRBV6-6	NA	TRBJ1-5	CASSRSYRTSVTDRDNQPQHF	TGTGCCAGCAGCCGCTCTTACCGGACGTCCGTAACGGACAGGGACAATCAGCCCCAGCATTTT
NA	TRBV19	NA	TRBJ2-1	CASSIDGQYNEQFF	TGTGCCAGTAGTATAGACGGACAGTACAATGAGCAGTTCTTC
TRBD1	TRBV5-5	NA	TRBJ2-5	CASSLDRGTGETQYF	TGTGCCAGCAGCTTGGACAGGGGGACGGGGGAGACCCAGTACTTC
TRBD2	TRBV27	NA	TRBJ2-3	CASSLSRNSGVSTDTQYF	TGTGCCAGCAGTTTATCGCGTAATAGCGGGGTTAGCACAGATACGCAGTATTTT
NA	TRBV21-1	NA	TRBJ1-6	CARDRYNSPLHF	TGTGCCAGAGACAGATATAATTCACCCCTCCACTTT
TRBD1	TRBV19	NA	TRBJ1-1	CASSPVGQGGGEAFF	TGTGCCAGTAGCCCGGTCGGACAGGGGGGTGGTGAAGCTTTCTTT
NA	TRBV6-5	NA	TRBJ1-4	CASSSFSQATNEKLFF	TGTGCCAGCAGTTCCTTCTCACAAGCAACTAATGAAAAACTGTTTTTT
NA	TRBV30	NA	TRBJ1-1	CAWNLLGPLDTEAFF	TGTGCCTGGAATCTCCTTGGGCCTTTAGACACTGAAGCTTTCTTT
NA	TRBV30	NA	TRBJ1-4	CAVKYSHNEKLFF	TGTGCCGTCAAGTACAGTCATAATGAAAAACTGTTTTTT
TRBD1	TRBV2	NA	TRBJ1-1	CASRAGTGRVGTEAFF	TGTGCCAGCAGGGCAGGGACAGGGAGGGTGGGCACTGAAGCTTTCTTT
NA	TRBV3-1/TRBV3-2	few	TRBJ1-2	CASSQAREFYGYTF	TGTGCCAGCAGCCAGGCCAGGGAATTCTATGGCTACACCTTC
TRBD2	TRBV5-8	NA	TRBJ2-1	CASSQGLAGSDEQFF	TGTGCCAGCAGTCAAGGACTAGCGGGGTCGGATGAGCAGTTCTTC
NA	TRBV9	NA	TRBJ2-1	CASSAQRENEQFF	TGTGCCAGCAGCGCCCAGCGAGAGAATGAGCAGTTCTTC
TRBD2	TRBV5-4	few	TRBJ2-1	CASSLEAGAGYNEQFF	TGTGCCAGCAGCTTGGAAGCGGGGGCAGGATACAATGAGCAGTTCTTC
NA	TRBV3-1/TRBV3-2	NA	TRBJ2-5	CASIVRGSEETQYF	TGTGCCAGCATTGTTAGGGGGTCCGAGGAGACCCAGTACTTC
NA	TRBV24-1	NA	TRBJ1-4	CATRPEENEKLFF	TGTGCCACCAGACCGGAGGAGAATGAAAAACTGTTTTTT
NA	TRBV4-1	NA	TRBJ2-7	CASSHRPKDSPENEQYF	TGCGCCAGCAGCCATCGTCCGAAGGACTCGCCTGAGAACGAGCAGTACTTC
TRBD1	TRBV7-9	NA	TRBJ2-7	CASSLGAGGTYEQYF	TGTGCCAGCAGCTTAGGCGCAGGGGGCACCTACGAGCAGTACTTC
TRBD1	TRBV19	NA	TRBJ2-3	CASSVRDRGTDTQYF	TGTGCCAGTAGTGTGCGAGACAGGGGCACAGATACGCAGTATTTT